One sample yielded the 26 T cell receptor beta chains listed below, sequenced in a study of radiation and T cells in renal cell carcinoma. Treatment described: 15 Gy SBRT to primary tumor, nephrectomy 4 weeks later. TCRdb's table, derived via immunoSEQ multiplex PCR, lists solely in-frame clones and lacks some. Of around 9,000 clones listed, roughly 65% were seen once; the top ten hold around 15%. The sample here was tumor tissue, taken from a patient whose treatment included radiotherapy and nephrectomy. Every receptor here comes from a woman aged 45-65 years with renal cell carcinoma.

The rearrangement joins TRBV2 to TRBJ1-5; D gene uncertain. The CDR3 spans 13 residues. Germline V gives CDR1 SNHLY, CDR2 FYNNEI. The V gene lost 4 bases and the J gene lost 2 bases, with 6 bases spanning the gap. The CDR3 reads CASSVLGNQPQHF. The CDR3 coding sequence is TGTGCCAGCAGTGTGTTGGGCAATCAGCCCCAGCATTTT.

The gene calls are TRBV28 and TRBJ1-2; no clear D. Germline V CDR1 and CDR2: MDHEN, SYDVKM. The CDR3 runs 13 residues. The V and J ends lost 7 bases and 0 bases respectively, with 9 bases between them. CDR3 in amino acids: CASIDTANYGYTF. In DNA form, the CDR3 reads TGTGCCAGCATTGACACCGCTAACTATGGCTACACCTTC.

The chain uses TRBV7-2 and TRBJ1-1; no clear D gene. Trimming removed 4 bases from V and 1 base from J, with 7 bases in between. This CDR3 region has 13 residues. Germline V gene sequence: CDR1 SGHTA, CDR2 FQGNSA. CDR3 region: CASSSFGNTEAFF. In DNA, the CDR3 is TGTGCCAGCAGCTCGTTTGGGAACACTGAAGCTTTCTTT.

The chain has TRBV5-1 and TRBJ1-1; 7 bases are shared with TRBD1. The CDR3 loop spans 15 amino acids. The V gene end was trimmed by 4 bases and the J gene end by 5 bases; junction bases not matched to a gene: 11. The germline V gene has CDR1 SGHRS and CDR2 YFSETQ. CDR3: CASSLHRGGVTEAFF. For the CDR3, the DNA is TGCGCCAGCAGCCTTCACAGGGGAGGGGTGACTGAAGCTTTCTTT.

This rearrangement joins TRBV7-4 to TRBJ1-1; no firm D call. In germline, CDR1 is SGHVT, CDR2 SQSDAQ. Trimming left V 2 bases short and J 6 bases short, with 10 bases between. The CDR3 is 13 residues long. CDR3 nucleotide sequence: TGTGCCAGCAGCTTAATATCCCAGTCTGAAGCTTTCTTT. It translates to CASSLISQSEAFF.

The chain uses TRBV4-3 and TRBJ1-2; no firm D call. This CDR3 is built from 13 residues. V shed 1 base and J shed 6 bases, with 9 bases lying between them. The germline V gene encodes CDR1 LGHNA and CDR2 YSLEER. CDR3 region: CASSQAPPHGYTF. The CDR3 bases are TGCGCCAGCAGCCAAGCCCCGCCTCATGGCTACACCTTC.

The rearrangement joins TRBV6-5 to TRBJ1-5, with unresolved D. V was trimmed by 6 bases and J by 3 bases, leaving 12 bases between them. The CDR3 runs 14 residues. Germline CDR1 and CDR2: MNHEY and SVGAGI. CDR3 in amino acids: CASRAFAPNQPQHF. CDR3 DNA sequence: TGTGCCAGCAGGGCCTTCGCCCCCAATCAGCCCCAGCATTTT.

Turning to this clone: Other nucleotide sequences from this sample produce the same CDR3. The chain is built from TRBV7-2 and TRBJ2-5; D unclear. V dropped 2 bases and J dropped 5 bases, with 9 bases sitting between them. The CDR3 length is 13 residues. Germline V CDR1 and CDR2: SGHTA, FQGNSA. CDR3 DNA: TGTGCCAGCAGCTTAACAAGGCGCGAGACCCAGTACTTC. This gives the protein CASSLTRRETQYF. Filled out from reference TRBV7-2 and TRBJ2-5, the complete variable domain reads GAGVSQSPSNKVTEKGKDVELRCDPISGHTALYWYRQSLGQGLEFLIYFQGNSAPDKSGLPSDRFSAERTGGSVSTLTIQRTQQEDSAVYLCASSLTRRETQYFGPGTRLLVL.

This clone showed up just a few times. The V call is TRBV4-3, the J call TRBJ1-5; a weak D match, TRBD1 (6 bases). The CDR3 has 18 residues. CDR1 LGHNA and CDR2 YSLEER come from the germline V gene. Trimming cost V 0 bases and J 5 bases, with 20 bases left between them. This CDR3 is CASSQDFEGWTADQPQHF. The CDR3 DNA reads TGCGCCAGCAGCCAAGATTTCGAGGGATGGACAGCTGATCAGCCCCAGCATTTT.

The gene calls are TRBV5-6 and TRBJ1-1; the D gene is possibly TRBD1 (5 bases). Germline V gene lookup returns CDR1 SGHDT and CDR2 YYEEEE. The CDR3 sequence is 14 residues long. Trimming left V 7 bases short and J 1 base short, with 14 bases between. Here the CDR3 reads CASRPQGWNTEAFF. DNA of the CDR3: TGTGCCAGCCGCCCCCAGGGTTGGAACACTGAAGCTTTCTTT.

This chain connects TRBV5-1 to TRBJ2-2, with 11 bases that match TRBD1. After removal of 3 bases from V and 7 bases from J, the junction contained 8 bases not matched to a gene. The CDR3 is made up of 16 amino acids. Germline loops: CDR1 SGHRS, CDR2 YFSETQ. CDR3 DNA: TGCGCCAGCAGCTCTAGGGGACAGGGGGAAGGCGGGGAGCTGTTTTTT. Residues: CASSSRGQGEGGELFF.

This chain joins TRBV23-1 and TRBJ1-1; 7 bases are shared with TRBD1. TRBV23-1 is an ORF; its function is uncertain. The CDR3 runs to 12 residues. J gave up 5 bases and V 4 bases, and 1 base lay outside the gene matches. CDR3 in amino acids: CASSRTGTEAFF. CDR3 sequence (DNA): TGCGCCAGCAGTCGGACAGGAACTGAAGCTTTCTTT.

Here the CDR3 DNA reads TGCGCCAGCAGTAACCCCGGGACTAGCGGGGGGGCCAGTAAAGCAGATACGCAGTATTTT. Protein sequence: CASSNPGTSGGASKADTQYF. This chain uses TRBV10-2 with TRBJ2-3; TRBD2 agrees at 16 bases. Germline V gives CDR1 WSHSY, CDR2 SAAADI. The CDR3 is 20 residues long. The junction had 15 bases not matched to a gene; V was cut back by 5 bases and J by 4 bases.

This chain joins TRBV6-5 and TRBJ1-2; no definite D call. CDR1 is MNHEY and CDR2 is SVGAGI in the germline V gene. The CDR3 is 15 residues long. Trimming took off 2 bases at V and 4 bases at J, with 14 bases between the two ends. The CDR3 DNA reads TGTGCCAGCAGTTACCCCCACGAGGGCTCCTATGGCTACACCTTC. As protein: CASSYPHEGSYGYTF.

The chain carries TRBV6-6 and TRBJ2-5, with D hard to call. CDR1 is MNHNY and CDR2 is SVGAGI in the germline V gene (reference sequence). There are 13 residues in the CDR3. The ends were cut back, 3 bases at V and 2 bases at J, with 7 bases in the middle. The CDR3 loop reads CASSYRAQETQYF. The CDR3 DNA sequence: TGTGCCAGCAGTTATAGGGCGCAAGAGACCCAGTACTTC.

The J gene is TRBJ2-7, the V gene TRBV7-6; the D is unclear. Germline V gene lookup returns CDR1 SGHVS and CDR2 FNYEAQ. Trimming cost V 1 base and J 2 bases, with 12 bases left between them. The CDR3 has 15 residues. CDR3 nucleotides: TGTGCCAGCAGCTTAGACGAAGGGTTTACCTACGAGCAGTACTTC. As protein: CASSLDEGFTYEQYF.

The genes are TRBV11-2 and TRBJ1-1; a possible D gene is TRBD1 (5 bases). This CDR3 comprises 15 residues. V was clipped by 5 bases and J by 0 bases, with 13 bases between them. Germline CDR1 reads SGHAT; CDR2 reads FQNNGV. The CDR3 loop reads CASSRQQGMNTEAFF. CDR3 nucleotide sequence: TGTGCCAGCAGCCGACAGCAGGGTATGAACACTGAAGCTTTCTTT.

Written as DNA, the CDR3 is TGTGCCAGCAGCTCTAAGGGGGGCGCCAGCTATGGCTACACCTTC. Its translation: CASSSKGGASYGYTF. V is TRBV7-2 and J is TRBJ1-2, with a possible D match to TRBD1 (6 bases). Per the germline V gene, CDR1 is SGHTA and CDR2 is FQGNSA. The length of the CDR3 is 15 residues. The V end was cut by 4 bases, the J end by 4 bases, with 16 bases between.

Only one count was recorded for this clone. In DNA form, the CDR3 reads TGTGCCTGGAGTAGAAGGAGAGCTAATGAAAAACTGTTTTTT. This gives the protein CAWSRRRANEKLFF. The chain joins TRBV30 to TRBJ1-4, with no clear D. In germline, CDR1 is GTSNPN, CDR2 SVGIG (reference sequence). CDR3 length: 14 amino acids. V lost 2 bases and J 3 bases, leaving 10 bases between the germline ends.

This clone was observed a handful of times. At one end the junction does not follow the germline gene, possibly because of a read error. This CDR3 is also generated by other DNA sequences in the sample. V is TRBV5-4 and J is TRBJ1-6; 10 bases line up with TRBD1. CDR3 length equals 16 residues. Germline assignment: CDR1 SGHNT and CDR2 YYREEE (reference sequence). CDR3 loop: CASSQSTGTGDSPLHF. In nucleotides, the CDR3 is TGCGCCAGCAGCCAGAGTACCGGGACAGGGGATTCACCCCTCCACTTT.

This clone is a singleton in its sample. The V gene is TRBV6-5, the J gene TRBJ2-1, with 12 bases aligning to TRBD2. With V trimmed by 8 bases and J by 7 bases, 3 bases remained unmatched. This CDR3 comprises 13 residues. The V gene's germline CDR1 is MNHEY and CDR2 SVGAGI. CDR3 bases: TGTGCCAGCGGACTAGCGGGATGGAATGAGCAGTTCTTC. Residues: CASGLAGWNEQFF.

In this sample, this clone turned up once. V usage is TRBV28 and J usage is TRBJ1-1, with 9 nucleotides matching TRBD1. Germline CDR1 and CDR2: MDHEN and SYDVKM. The CDR3 has 16 amino acids. With 2 bases clipped from V and 3 bases from J, the junction kept 7 bases outside the gene matches. The CDR3 loop reads CASSLVGGQGHTEAFF. The CDR3 nucleotides are TGTGCCAGCAGTTTAGTAGGGGGACAGGGACACACTGAAGCTTTCTTT.

This clone was detected a few times. V usage is TRBV9 and J usage is TRBJ2-2; no firm D call. This CDR3 contains 13 residues. V was shortened by 0 bases and J by 4 bases, with 4 bases between the two germline ends. CDR1 is SGDLS, CDR2 YYNGEE, per germline. As DNA, the CDR3 is TGTGCCAGCAGCGTAGAGGGCACCGGGGAGCTGTTTTTT. It codes for CASSVEGTGELFF.

V is TRBV5-3 and J is TRBJ2-7; no reliable D call. TRBV5-3 is given ORF status, its function remaining uncertain. This CDR3 has 13 amino acids. V lost 3 bases to trimming and J lost 6 bases, with 13 bases between them. The CDR3 protein is CARSWAEGGEQYF. CDR3 coding DNA: TGTGCCAGAAGCTGGGCGGAAGGTGGCGAGCAGTACTTC.

The sample holds a few counts of this clone. The chain employs TRBV28 and TRBJ1-5; D unresolved. V lost 2 bases to trimming and J lost 4 bases, with 12 bases between them. The germline CDR1 and CDR2 sequences are MDHEN and SYDVKM. The CDR3 contains 15 residues. The CDR3 reads CASSLISGRNQPQHF. CDR3 DNA sequence: TGTGCCAGCAGTTTAATTTCCGGGCGGAATCAGCCCCAGCATTTT.

This clone was recorded only once. The chain uses TRBV7-9 and TRBJ2-7; 9 nucleotides agree with TRBD1. Per the germline V gene, CDR1 is SEHNR and CDR2 is FQNEAQ (reference sequence). The CDR3 spans 16 residues. V dropped 5 bases and J dropped 2; count of bases not matched to a gene: 10. The CDR3 bases are TGTGCCAGCAGCCTGGGACAGGGAATATTGGCCTACGAGCAGTACTTC. It encodes CASSLGQGILAYEQYF.